The table lists the clone carrying this T cell receptor beta chain with a few counts. Sequencing libraries for TCR beta were prepared with iRepertoire HTBI primers and Arm-PCR of CDR3 regions. MiXCR, run by TCRdb on the multiplex PCR reads, gives a single entry per CDR3 protein. The table has more than 300,000 distinct CDR3 sequences, 15% to 20% seen once. Time point defined: newly diagnosed GD, antithyroid drugs for less than 3 months. Isolated PBMC RNA provided the starting material for the TCR library. This record comes from a study of regulatory T cells in long-lasting Graves disease. The CDR3 loop spans 14 amino acids. Germline V gene lookup returns CDR1 SGHRS and CDR2 YFSETQ. V lost 2 bases, J lost 8 bases, and 13 bases lay in between. The sample was also linked to a second study, of T cells in Graves' hyperthyroidism and ophthalmopathy. As that report states: Graves' hyperthyroidism is called stable when ophthalmopathy does not progress within 18 months. The HTBI primer set was used in a first-round RT-PCR of the TCR CDR3.

The TCR was taken from a woman aged 18-29 years with Graves disease. The chain has TRBV5-1 and TRBJ1-4; D is possibly TRBD1 (5 bases). The specimen comprised peripheral blood mononuclear cells (PBMCs), sampled at new diagnosis, from a patient treated with antithyroid drugs. The CDR3 nucleotides read TGCGCCAGCAGCTTAAGAGGGGTTGGCGAAAAACTGTTTTTT. Translated, it gives CASSLRGVGEKLFF.